Listed below are T cell receptor beta chains from one sample, sequenced in a study of regulatory T cells in long-lasting Graves disease. TCRdb re-called the multiplex PCR reads through MiXCR, storing one row per CDR3 protein. Among some 250,000 distinct CDR3 sequences, around 19% were seen once, and the ten largest hold around 21%. Sequenced here: peripheral blood mononuclear cells (PBMCs), sampled at new diagnosis, from a patient treated with antithyroid drugs. The source of these receptors is a female donor with Graves disease. Each CDR3 is given with its conserved first and last residue. D genes are given only for firm matches. The listing skips clone size in some rows; elsewhere it reads once, few, many or a size class.

V gene	clone size	J gene	D gene	CDR3 protein	CDR3 DNA
TRBV19	many	TRBJ2-3	TRBD2	CASRPASGNGDTQYF	TGTGCCAGCCGGCCGGCTAGCGGGAATGGGGATACGCAGTATTTT
TRBV18	many	TRBJ2-3	.	CASAASTDTQYF	TGTGCCAGTGCAGCTAGCACAGATACGCAGTATTTT
TRBV5-6	.	TRBJ1-4	.	CASSLGQVKKLFF	TGTGCCAGCAGCTTGGGACAAGTGAAAAAACTGTTTTTT
TRBV5-1	many	TRBJ2-7	TRBD1	CASSLGGQGAYEQYF	TGCGCCAGCAGCTTGGGGGGACAGGGAGCCTACGAGCAGTACTTC
TRBV9	many	TRBJ1-3	.	CASSVGAISGNTIYF	TGTGCCAGCAGCGTAGGAGCCATCTCTGGAAACACCATATATTTT
TRBV11-3	.	TRBJ2-1	TRBD2	CASSVAGSRNEQFF	TGTGCCAGCAGCGTAGCGGGCAGCCGGAATGAGCAGTTCTTC
TRBV20-1	few	TRBJ1-5	TRBD1	CSARDTQRGRGNQPQHF	TGCAGTGCTAGAGATACACAGAGGGGGCGCGGCAATCAGCCCCAGCATTTT
TRBV6-1	many	TRBJ1-4	.	CASNPGAATNEKLFF	TGTGCCAGCAACCCGGGGGCTGCAACTAATGAAAAACTGTTTTTT
TRBV6-5	many	TRBJ1-2	.	CASSYSGDGYTF	TGTGCCAGCAGTTACTCGGGGGATGGCTACACCTTC
TRBV20-1	many	TRBJ1-1	.	CSAREDPEVGTEAFF	TGCAGTGCTAGAGAGGACCCGGAGGTGGGTACTGAAGCTTTCTTT
TRBV9	.	TRBJ2-7	TRBD2	CASSVEGTSGTMEQYF	TGTGCCAGCAGCGTAGAGGGGACTAGCGGTACTATGGAGCAGTACTTC
TRBV24-1	.	TRBJ1-1	.	CATSDEGGGGTEAFF	TGTGCCACCAGTGATGAAGGGGGGGGGGGCACTGAAGCTTTCTTT
TRBV20-1	many	TRBJ1-1	.	CSASKTVNTEAFF	TGCAGTGCTAGCAAGACAGTGAACACTGAAGCTTTCTTT
TRBV20-1	many	TRBJ2-1	TRBD2	CSASLRGRPFRRFF	TGCAGTGCTAGTCTTCGCGGGAGACCTTTTAGGCGGTTCTTC
TRBV12-3/TRBV12-4	many	TRBJ1-2	.	CASSLARPDGYTF	TGTGCCAGCAGTTTAGCCAGACCCGATGGCTACACCTTC
TRBV12-3/TRBV12-4	many	TRBJ2-7	TRBD2	CASSRAGVIYEQYF	TGTGCCAGCAGCCGAGCGGGAGTCATTTACGAGCAGTACTTC
TRBV6-1	many	TRBJ1-2	.	CASSPHTGNYGYTF	TGTGCCAGCTCACCCCACACGGGGAACTATGGCTACACCTTC
TRBV28	many	TRBJ2-1	.	CASTSDSYNEQFF	TGTGCCAGCACTTCAGACTCCTACAATGAGCAGTTCTTC
TRBV20-1	many	TRBJ2-3	.	CSARDRERTDTQYF	TGCAGTGCTAGAGACAGGGAAAGGACAGATACGCAGTATTTT
TRBV7-9	many	TRBJ2-1	.	CASSFNDRSPLYNEQFF	TGTGCCAGCAGCTTCAATGACAGGTCCCCCCTCTACAATGAGCAGTTCTTC
TRBV28	many	TRBJ2-1	TRBD1	CASSHLGGGSSYNEQFF	TGTGCCAGCAGTCACTTAGGGGGCGGTAGCTCCTACAATGAGCAGTTCTTC
TRBV20-1	many	TRBJ2-1	.	CSAPGDSGWGEQFF	TGCAGTGCCCCGGGGGACTCAGGGTGGGGGGAGCAGTTCTTC
TRBV2	many	TRBJ1-2	TRBD1	CASKEGAWNYGYTF	TGTGCCAGCAAAGAGGGGGCCTGGAACTATGGCTACACCTTC
TRBV14	many	TRBJ1-2	.	CASSPSGGYYGYTF	TGTGCCAGCAGCCCATCCGGGGGTTACTATGGCTACACCTTC
TRBV20-1	many	TRBJ2-7	TRBD2	CSATWEGGPIEQYF	TGCAGTGCTACATGGGAGGGAGGGCCCATCGAGCAGTACTTC
TRBV2	.	TRBJ2-1	.	CASYVYNEQFF	TGTGCCAGCTACGTGTACAATGAGCAGTTCTTC
TRBV7-2	many	TRBJ2-7	.	CASSLDGTPQQYF	TGTGCCAGCAGCTTAGATGGGACCCCGCAGCAGTACTTC
TRBV5-1	.	TRBJ2-5	TRBD1	CASSPHTGQGQETQYF	TGCGCCAGCAGCCCTCACACCGGACAGGGCCAAGAGACCCAGTACTTC